Each of the 3 T cell receptor beta chains below was sequenced from the same sample in a study of blood T cell repertoires in COVID-19. The assay was immunoSEQ multiplex PCR, and TCRdb's table has in-frame clones only and misses some. Seen here are roughly 100,000 clones, roughly 89% observed once, and the top ten hold roughly 4.2%. Sequencing used peripheral blood. The source is a human donor with COVID-19, enrolled during active disease. The donor label of this sample is uncertain.

The rearrangement links TRBV9 to TRBJ1-4; 7 bases match TRBD1. The CDR3 length is 15 residues. Germline V CDR1 and CDR2: SGDLS, YYNGEE. V lost 3 bases and J lost 7; bases outside the gene matches: 9. CDR3 sequence: CASSARQGIIEKLFF. CDR3 DNA: TGTGCCAGCAGCGCAAGACAGGGCATTATTGAAAAACTGTTTTTT.

Concerning this clone itself: At one boundary the junction diverges from the germline segment, which might be a read error. The gene calls are TRBV14 and TRBJ1-2; a weak D match, TRBD1 (5 bases). CDR1 and CDR2 from the germline V gene are SGHDN and FVKESK. The CDR3 length is 15 residues. The CDR3 DNA reads TGTGCCAGCAGCCCATTGTCACCAGGGCACAGGCGGCTAAGCTTC. This gives the protein CASSPLSPGHRRLSF.

This sequence joins TRBV7-2 and TRBJ2-1; 9 bases line up with TRBD2. The V segment lost 3 bases and the J segment 8 bases; nucleotides outside the gene matches: 11. The germline V gene encodes CDR1 SGHTA and CDR2 FQGNSA. CDR3 length: 16 residues. The CDR3: CASSFSTRGGHDEQFF. The CDR3 bases are TGTGCCAGCAGCTTTAGTACGCGGGGGGGCCACGATGAGCAGTTCTTC.